A selection of T cell receptor beta chains follows, all from one sample in a study of blood T cell repertoires in COVID-19. TCRdb keeps only in-frame clones here, not all; method: immunoSEQ multiplex PCR. This table has roughly 320,000 clones, 85% appearing once. The sequenced sample was peripheral blood. The receptors here all came from a human donor in a cohort sampled during active COVID-19. The CDR3 runs from the conserved cysteine through the conserved F or W. D genes are given only for firm matches. Rows may omit the clone size; those that give it use once, few, many or a size class.

d_gene: .
j_gene: TRBJ1-6
abundance: .
len: 17
v_gene: TRBV30
CDR3aa: CAWSAGGLDRYNSPLHF
CDR3nt: TGTGCCTGGAGTGCCGGGGGGCTGGACAGATACAATTCACCCCTCCACTTT

d_gene: .
j_gene: TRBJ1-6
abundance: .
len: 16
v_gene: TRBV3-1/TRBV3-2
CDR3aa: CASSQEDDRYNSPLHF
CDR3nt: TGTGCCAGCAGCCAAGAGGATGACAGGTATAATTCACCCCTCCACTTT

d_gene: .
j_gene: TRBJ1-6
abundance: .
len: 14
v_gene: TRBV7-8
CDR3aa: CASSSDRENSPLHF
CDR3nt: TGTGCCAGCAGCTCCGACCGGGAAAATTCACCCCTCCACTTT

d_gene: .
j_gene: TRBJ1-1
abundance: once
len: 16
v_gene: TRBV11-1
CDR3aa: CASTRGQTIMNTEAFF
CDR3nt: TGTGCCAGCACTCGCGGACAGACGATCATGAACACTGAAGCTTTCTTT

d_gene: TRBD1
j_gene: TRBJ1-1
abundance: .
len: 16
v_gene: TRBV5-1
CDR3aa: CASSSWTGGRGPEAFF
CDR3nt: TGCGCCAGCAGCTCCTGGACAGGGGGACGGGGGCCTGAAGCTTTCTTT

d_gene: TRBD2
j_gene: TRBJ2-1
abundance: .
len: 15
v_gene: TRBV9
CDR3aa: CASSVTGTSWREQFF
CDR3nt: TGTGCCAGCAGCGTTACCGGGACTAGCTGGCGAGAGCAGTTCTTC

d_gene: .
j_gene: TRBJ1-5
abundance: .
len: 13
v_gene: TRBV30
CDR3aa: CAWSVGGNQPQHF
CDR3nt: TGTGCCTGGAGTGTCGGGGGAAATCAGCCCCAGCATTTT

d_gene: TRBD2
j_gene: TRBJ2-1
abundance: .
len: 19
v_gene: TRBV24-1
CDR3aa: CARDYPGLAGGVPYNEQFF
CDR3nt: TGTGCCAGAGACTATCCGGGACTAGCGGGGGGGGTTCCCTACAATGAGCAGTTCTTC

d_gene: .
j_gene: TRBJ1-2
abundance: .
len: 13
v_gene: TRBV30
CDR3aa: CAWAETHRYGYTF
CDR3nt: TGTGCCTGGGCTGAGACACACCGATATGGCTACACCTTC

d_gene: .
j_gene: TRBJ1-4
abundance: .
len: 13
v_gene: TRBV10-3
CDR3aa: CAIMAGVGEKLFF
CDR3nt: TGTGCCATCATGGCAGGGGTGGGAGAAAAACTGTTTTTT

d_gene: TRBD2
j_gene: TRBJ2-3
abundance: .
len: 16
v_gene: TRBV5-1
CDR3aa: CASSLRTSGGMDTQYF
CDR3nt: TGCGCCAGCAGCCTACGGACTAGCGGGGGCATGGATACGCAGTATTTT

d_gene: TRBD1
j_gene: TRBJ1-5
abundance: .
len: 13
v_gene: TRBV5-8
CDR3aa: CASRGTANQPQHF
CDR3nt: TGTGCCAGCAGGGGGACAGCGAATCAGCCCCAGCATTTT

d_gene: TRBD2
j_gene: TRBJ2-3
abundance: .
len: 15
v_gene: TRBV4-1
CDR3aa: CASSLQRGAGDTQYF
CDR3nt: TGCGCCAGCAGCCTTCAGCGGGGGGCAGGGGATACGCAGTATTTT

d_gene: TRBD2
j_gene: TRBJ2-1
abundance: .
len: 17
v_gene: TRBV5-1
CDR3aa: CASSLTRTSGSYNEQFF
CDR3nt: TGCGCCAGCAGCTTGACCCGGACTAGCGGATCCTACAATGAGCAGTTCTTC

d_gene: .
j_gene: TRBJ1-6
abundance: .
len: 16
v_gene: TRBV14
CDR3aa: CASSQGSGGGNSPLHF
CDR3nt: TGTGCCAGCAGCCAGGGAAGTGGGGGAGGCAATTCACCCCTCCACTTT

d_gene: TRBD1
j_gene: TRBJ2-7
abundance: .
len: 14
v_gene: TRBV6-5
CDR3aa: CASSPQGGPYEQYF
CDR3nt: TGTGCCAGCAGTCCACAGGGGGGTCCCTACGAGCAGTACTTC

d_gene: .
j_gene: TRBJ1-2
abundance: .
len: 14
v_gene: TRBV4-2
CDR3aa: CASSQPGVNYGYTF
CDR3nt: TGTGCCAGCAGCCAACCAGGGGTAAACTATGGCTACACCTTC

d_gene: TRBD1
j_gene: TRBJ2-7
abundance: .
len: 14
v_gene: TRBV11-2
CDR3aa: CASSLQGALNEQYF
CDR3nt: TGTGCCAGCAGCTTACAGGGGGCATTGAACGAGCAGTACTTC

d_gene: TRBD2
j_gene: TRBJ2-7
abundance: .
len: 15
v_gene: TRBV9
CDR3aa: CASSPSSGDIYEQYF
CDR3nt: TGTGCCAGCAGCCCTTCTAGCGGGGACATCTACGAGCAGTACTTC

d_gene: .
j_gene: TRBJ2-3
abundance: .
len: 13
v_gene: TRBV27
CDR3aa: CASSLASPDTQYF
CDR3nt: TGTGCCAGCAGTTTGGCTTCCCCAGATACGCAGTATTTT

d_gene: .
j_gene: TRBJ1-2
abundance: .
len: 13
v_gene: TRBV9
CDR3aa: CASSPRVNYGYTF
CDR3nt: TGTGCCAGCAGCCCCAGGGTTAACTATGGCTACACCTTC

d_gene: .
j_gene: TRBJ2-7
abundance: .
len: 13
v_gene: TRBV7-9
CDR3aa: CASSFGGTYEQYF
CDR3nt: TGTGCCAGCAGCTTTGGGGGCACCTACGAGCAGTACTTC

d_gene: .
j_gene: TRBJ2-1
abundance: .
len: 15
v_gene: TRBV4-1
CDR3aa: CASSQEKSSYNEQFF
CDR3nt: TGCGCCAGCAGCCAAGAGAAGAGCTCCTACAATGAGCAGTTCTTC

d_gene: .
j_gene: TRBJ2-5
abundance: .
len: 13
v_gene: TRBV2
CDR3aa: CASSEDSQETQYF
CDR3nt: TGTGCCAGCAGCGAGGACAGTCAAGAGACCCAGTACTTC

d_gene: TRBD1
j_gene: TRBJ2-1
abundance: .
len: 13
v_gene: TRBV11-3
CDR3aa: CASSLQGANEQFF
CDR3nt: TGTGCCAGCAGCTTACAGGGGGCTAATGAGCAGTTCTTC

d_gene: TRBD1
j_gene: TRBJ1-1
abundance: few
len: 17
v_gene: TRBV6-9
CDR3aa: CASSPRGQEDWSTEAFF
CDR3nt: TGTGCCAGCAGTCCTAGGGGGCAGGAAGATTGGAGCACTGAAGCTTTCTTT

d_gene: TRBD2
j_gene: TRBJ2-3
abundance: .
len: 14
v_gene: TRBV6-4
CDR3aa: CASSDAGGPDTQYF
CDR3nt: TGTGCCAGCAGTGACGCGGGGGGGCCAGATACGCAGTATTTT

d_gene: .
j_gene: TRBJ1-5
abundance: .
len: 13
v_gene: TRBV7-9
CDR3aa: CASSSGQSQPQHF
CDR3nt: TGTGCCAGCAGCTCGGGTCAAAGTCAGCCCCAGCATTTT

d_gene: TRBD2
j_gene: TRBJ2-7
abundance: .
len: 19
v_gene: TRBV27
CDR3aa: CATHLESGLAGKSSYEQYF
CDR3nt: TGTGCCACCCACCTGGAATCGGGACTAGCGGGTAAAAGCTCCTACGAGCAGTACTTC

d_gene: .
j_gene: TRBJ2-3
abundance: .
len: 13
v_gene: TRBV7-3
CDR3aa: CASRAGSTDTQYF
CDR3nt: TGTGCCAGCAGGGCGGGGAGCACAGATACGCAGTATTTT

d_gene: .
j_gene: TRBJ1-2
abundance: .
len: 14
v_gene: TRBV6-5
CDR3aa: CASSYTRGWGGYTF
CDR3nt: TGTGCCAGCAGTTATACGCGGGGGTGGGGTGGCTACACCTTC

d_gene: TRBD1
j_gene: TRBJ2-7
abundance: .
len: 16
v_gene: TRBV30
CDR3aa: CAWSATSGTGKKEQYF
CDR3nt: TGTGCCTGGAGTGCCACCTCTGGGACAGGAAAGAAGGAGCAGTACTTC

d_gene: .
j_gene: TRBJ1-4
abundance: few
len: 10
v_gene: TRBV20-1
CDR3aa: CSALFEKLFF
CDR3nt: TGCAGTGCCCTTTTTGAAAAACTGTTTTTT

d_gene: .
j_gene: TRBJ2-2
abundance: .
len: 15
v_gene: TRBV18
CDR3aa: CASSPVQTYTGELFF
CDR3nt: TGTGCCAGCTCACCAGTCCAGACATACACCGGGGAGCTGTTTTTT

d_gene: .
j_gene: TRBJ2-1
abundance: .
len: 16
v_gene: TRBV5-1
CDR3aa: CASSLGSDSRDNEQFF
CDR3nt: TGCGCCAGCAGCTTGGGTTCGGACTCCCGTGACAATGAGCAGTTCTTC

d_gene: TRBD1
j_gene: TRBJ1-1
abundance: once
len: 16
v_gene: TRBV2
CDR3aa: CASSARGREVNTEAFF
CDR3nt: TGTGCCAGCAGCGCGAGGGGGCGAGAGGTGAACACTGAAGCTTTCTTT

d_gene: .
j_gene: TRBJ2-5
abundance: .
len: 13
v_gene: TRBV7-8
CDR3aa: CASSLDLGETQYF
CDR3nt: TGTGCCAGCAGCTTAGATCTAGGAGAGACCCAGTACTTC

d_gene: TRBD1
j_gene: TRBJ1-1
abundance: .
len: 16
v_gene: TRBV4-1
CDR3aa: CASSQDLTGGSSEAFF
CDR3nt: TGCGCCAGCAGCCAAGATCTAACAGGGGGCAGCTCTGAAGCTTTCTTT

d_gene: .
j_gene: TRBJ2-1
abundance: .
len: 14
v_gene: TRBV3-1/TRBV3-2
CDR3aa: CASGRLVVGDEQFF
CDR3nt: TGTGCCAGCGGCCGACTAGTTGTTGGAGATGAGCAGTTCTTC

d_gene: .
j_gene: TRBJ1-5
abundance: .
len: 13
v_gene: TRBV30
CDR3aa: CAWSVGLGQPQHF
CDR3nt: TGTGCCTGGAGTGTAGGTCTGGGCCAGCCCCAGCATTTT

d_gene: TRBD2
j_gene: TRBJ2-3
abundance: once
len: 18
v_gene: TRBV5-4
CDR3aa: CASSLGAGGPDSTDTQYF
CDR3nt: TGTGCCAGCAGCTTGGGAGCGGGGGGCCCTGATAGCACAGATACGCAGTATTTT

d_gene: .
j_gene: TRBJ2-1
abundance: .
len: 13
v_gene: TRBV2
CDR3aa: CASKERSYNEQFF
CDR3nt: TGTGCCAGCAAGGAGCGCTCCTACAATGAGCAGTTCTTC

d_gene: .
j_gene: TRBJ2-7
abundance: once
len: 14
v_gene: TRBV5-4
CDR3aa: CASSSSGRPYEQYF
CDR3nt: TGTGCCAGCAGCTCGAGCGGGCGCCCCTACGAGCAGTACTTC

d_gene: TRBD1
j_gene: TRBJ1-4
abundance: .
len: 14
v_gene: TRBV29-1
CDR3aa: CSVEDPGTGEKLFF
CDR3nt: TGCAGCGTTGAAGATCCGGGGACAGGGGAAAAACTGTTTTTT

d_gene: TRBD2
j_gene: TRBJ2-3
abundance: .
len: 15
v_gene: TRBV19
CDR3aa: CASTPLAGATNTQYF
CDR3nt: TGTGCCAGTACCCCGTTAGCGGGGGCCACAAATACGCAGTATTTT

d_gene: .
j_gene: TRBJ1-2
abundance: .
len: 13
v_gene: TRBV20-1
CDR3aa: CSASIPAGYGYTF
CDR3nt: TGCAGTGCTAGTATCCCCGCGGGCTATGGCTACACCTTC

d_gene: TRBD1
j_gene: TRBJ2-3
abundance: .
len: 16
v_gene: TRBV6-5
CDR3aa: CASSYLGTGVTDTQYF
CDR3nt: TGTGCCAGCAGTTACCTTGGGACAGGGGTTACAGATACGCAGTATTTT

d_gene: .
j_gene: TRBJ1-2
abundance: once
len: 15
v_gene: TRBV29-1
CDR3aa: CSDVGGSDFNYGYTF
CDR3nt: TGCAGCGACGTAGGAGGCTCCGACTTTAACTATGGCTACACCTTC